The next 27 T cell receptor beta chains were all read from a single sample in a study of beta chain features in type 1 diabetes. The isolated RNA, all of it, was reverse transcribed, so expressed TCRB transcripts were what got sequenced. Generated by immunoSEQ multiplex PCR, the TCRdb table keeps only in-frame clones and is missing some. This table holds roughly 180,000 clones, more than 10% found once. Sequencing was carried out using central memory CD4+ T cells from blood. These receptors were taken from a woman aged 18-29 years in good health.

This clone was recorded a few times. V usage is TRBV9 and J usage is TRBJ1-2, with D uncertain. Per the germline V gene, CDR1 is SGDLS and CDR2 is YYNGEE. Trimming removed 4 bases at V and 7 bases at J, with 14 bases between. The CDR3 contains 13 residues. The CDR3 coding sequence is TGTGCCAGCAGCCCCCTAAAAGGCGGTGGCTACACCTTC. This encodes CASSPLKGGGYTF.

The chain employs TRBV7-2 and TRBJ2-7; TRBD1 aligns across 7 bases. Germline V gene lookup returns CDR1 SGHTA and CDR2 FQGNSA. V lost 5 bases and J lost 2; bases outside the gene matches: 3. CDR3 size: 13 residues. The CDR3 DNA reads TGTGCCAGCAGCGTGGGACAGACCTACGAGCAGTACTTC. Translating gives CASSVGQTYEQYF.

This clone came up many times. The chain recombines TRBV9 with TRBJ2-3, with a tentative D call TRBD2 (5 bases). CDR1 SGDLS and CDR2 YYNGEE come from the germline V gene. The V end lost 0 bases, the J end lost 6 bases, and 14 bases lay between the germline ends. This CDR3 has 15 residues. CDR3 in DNA: TGTGCCAGCAGCGTAGGGCCCTTCGAGGGCGATACGCAGTATTTT. This translates into CASSVGPFEGDTQYF.

This clone has more than one count but fewer than ten. This chain links TRBV11-2 with TRBJ1-2, with 9 bases aligning to TRBD1. The CDR3 extends over 14 amino acids. Trimming at V came to 5 bases and at J to 7 bases, leaving 8 bases not matched to a gene. The germline V gene encodes CDR1 SGHAT and CDR2 FQNNGV. The CDR3: CASSLQGASGGYTF. Here the CDR3 DNA reads TGTGCCAGCAGCCTACAGGGGGCGTCGGGTGGCTACACCTTC.

This chain connects TRBV19 to TRBJ2-5; D possibly corresponds to TRBD2 (6 bases). The CDR3 sequence is 15 residues long. CDR1 and CDR2 (germline): LNHDA, SQIVND (reference sequence). The V gene lost 4 bases and the J gene lost 4 bases, with 16 bases spanning the gap. CDR3 bases: TGTGCCAGTAGTACGGTAGCGGAGTTTCGAGAGACCCAGTACTTC. Protein: CASSTVAEFRETQYF.

This clone occurred a few times. The rearrangement uses TRBV4-2 and TRBJ1-3; D is possibly TRBD1 (6 bases). The CDR3 runs to 17 residues. The V end lost 4 bases, the J end lost 4 bases, and 20 bases lay between the germline ends. Germline V gene data show CDR1 as LGHNA and CDR2 as YNFKEQ. This CDR3 reads CASSPTGTPKGGNTIYF. The DNA of the CDR3 is TGTGCCAGCAGCCCCACCGGGACACCCAAGGGGGGAAACACCATATATTTT.

The chain employs TRBV7-3 and TRBJ2-1; 7 bases map to TRBD1. Germline V lookup: CDR1 SGHTA, CDR2 FQGTGA. The V segment lost 2 bases and the J segment 10 bases; nucleotides outside the gene matches: 5. The CDR3 runs to 13 residues. CDR3 nucleotide sequence: TGTGCCAGCAGCTTAGATGGGGACAGAGAGCAGTTCTTC. Translated: CASSLDGDREQFF.

The chain combines TRBV11-2 with TRBJ2-1; D might be TRBD2 (6 bases). CDR1 is SGHAT, CDR2 FQNNGV, per germline. The V and J ends lost 6 bases and 4 bases respectively, with 13 bases between them. This CDR3 is built from 14 residues. The chain's CDR3 is CASRLSGRYNEQFF. The CDR3 nucleotides are TGTGCCAGCAGGTTAAGCGGGCGATACAATGAGCAGTTCTTC.

This chain uses TRBV27 with TRBJ2-1; 9 nucleotides align to TRBD1. Per germline, CDR1 MNHEY and CDR2 SMNVEV (reference sequence). The CDR3 runs to 16 residues. With 7 bases clipped from V and 8 bases from J, the junction kept 15 bases outside the gene matches. CDR3 sequence: CASTRFRDREHDEQFF. The CDR3 DNA reads TGTGCCAGCACACGATTCCGGGACAGGGAGCACGATGAGCAGTTCTTC.

This clone was counted a few times. The chain joins TRBV2 to TRBJ2-5; 7 bases match TRBD1. V trimming: 6 bases; J trimming: 2 bases; junction bases outside the gene matches: 3. Germline CDR1 is SNHLY and CDR2 is FYNNEI. CDR3 length: 13 residues. The DNA for the CDR3 is TGTGCCAGCAGGGGGGACAGTCAAGAGACCCAGTACTTC. Translation: CASRGDSQETQYF. The complete variable domain, with remaining parts taken from reference TRBV2 and TRBJ2-5, reads EPEVTQTPSHQVTQMGQEVILRCVPISNHLYFYWYRQILGQKVEFLVSFYNNEISEKSEIFDDQFSVERPDGSNFTLKIRSTKLEDSAMYFCASRGDSQETQYFGPGTRLLVL.

This clone came up a few times. J is TRBJ2-1 and V is TRBV5-1, with TRBD1 identical over 7 bases. Trimming at V came to 4 bases and at J to 1 base, leaving 11 bases not matched to a gene. The CDR3 covers 17 residues. The germline V gene encodes CDR1 SGHRS and CDR2 YFSETQ. Here the CDR3 DNA reads TGCGCCAGCAGCCCCGGGACAGACACAAGTTCCTACAATGAGCAGTTCTTC. Translated, it gives CASSPGTDTSSYNEQFF.

This chain links TRBV23-1 with TRBJ2-3, with 7 nucleotides matching TRBD1. TRBV23-1 is marked as an open reading frame, function uncertain. The trim removed 4 bases at V and 2 bases at J, leaving 9 bases unmatched. The CDR3 spans 16 residues. CDR3 in DNA: TGCGCCAGCAGTCGGGGGACAGTAATTACCACAGATACGCAGTATTTT. It translates to CASSRGTVITTDTQYF.

The CDR3 here is CASSQRTSGSSGHEQYF. DNA of the CDR3: TGCGCCAGCAGCCAACGGACTAGCGGGAGCAGCGGCCACGAGCAGTACTTC. The rearrangement links TRBV5-1 to TRBJ2-7; 13 positions agree with TRBD2. The V gene end was trimmed by 4 bases and the J gene end by 5 bases; junction bases not matched to a gene: 12. This CDR3 is 17 amino acids long. Germline V gene lookup returns CDR1 SGHRS and CDR2 YFSETQ.

The genes are TRBV2 and TRBJ1-1, with a tentative D call TRBD1 (6 bases). The CDR3 covers 12 residues. Trimming stripped 11 bases from V and 1 base from J, with 11 bases between. Germline CDR1 reads SNHLY; CDR2 reads FYNNEI. CDR3 loop: CAGGRRNTEAFF. CDR3 sequence (DNA): TGTGCCGGGGGCCGTAGGAACACTGAAGCTTTCTTT.

The chain recombines TRBV19 with TRBJ1-2; TRBD1 agrees at 8 bases. The junction had 6 bases not matched to a gene; V was cut back by 3 bases and J by 6 bases. CDR3 length: 14 residues. CDR1 and CDR2 from the germline V gene are LNHDA and SQIVND (reference sequence). The CDR3 nucleotides are TGTGCCAGTAGTATCCGGACAGGGAGGAATGGCTACACCTTC. This gives the protein CASSIRTGRNGYTF.

The chain uses TRBV2 and TRBJ2-7, with TRBD1 matching over 9 bases. The V gene's germline CDR1 is SNHLY and CDR2 FYNNEI. J gave up 5 bases and V 3 bases, and 5 bases lay outside the gene matches. The CDR3 consists of 14 residues. CDR3 in DNA: TGTGCCAGCAGTGAGAGGGGACAGGGCCACGAGCAGTACTTC. Encoded protein: CASSERGQGHEQYF.

This clone was detected a few times. At the DNA level, this CDR3 is encoded by other sequences in the same sample as well. The rearrangement links TRBV18 to TRBJ1-5; TRBD1 matches 7 bases. Per germline, CDR1 KGHSH and CDR2 LQKENI. V trimming: 4 bases; J trimming: 1 base; junction bases outside the gene matches: 4. The CDR3 is 15 amino acids. The CDR3 here is CASSLGTASNQPQHF. Here the CDR3 DNA reads TGTGCCAGCTCACTCGGGACAGCAAGCAATCAGCCCCAGCATTTT.

V is TRBV30 and J is TRBJ2-1, with 8 positions matching TRBD2. The V and J ends lost 0 bases and 14 bases, in that order; junction bases with no gene match: 12. This CDR3 is 14 amino acids long. Germline assignment: CDR1 GTSNPN and CDR2 SVGIG (reference sequence). The CDR3 DNA is TGTGCCTGGAGTGTAATGGGGACCGGGACTAGTGAGTTCTTC. This codes for CAWSVMGTGTSEFF.

This clone appeared a few times. The rearrangement links TRBV15 to TRBJ2-1; the match to TRBD1 covers 9 bases. Germline values: CDR1 LNHNV, CDR2 YYDKDF (reference sequence). The CDR3 extends over 14 amino acids. J lost 8 bases, V lost 0 bases, and 2 bases had no gene match. The CDR3 DNA reads TGTGCCACCAGCAGAGACCGGGACAGGGATGAGCAGTTCTTC. Translating gives CATSRDRDRDEQFF.

This clone was picked up many times. V and J are TRBV18 and TRBJ1-1, with D tentatively TRBD1 (6 bases). Looked up from germline, CDR1 is KGHSH and CDR2 is LQKENI. CDR3 length equals 16 residues. The V end was cut by 1 base, the J end by 3 bases, with 15 bases between. The CDR3 region is CASSPRSGEFDTEAFF. CDR3 nucleotide sequence: TGTGCCAGCTCACCACGGTCAGGGGAATTTGACACTGAAGCTTTCTTT.

This clone was seen a few times. V is TRBV30 and J is TRBJ2-5; TRBD2 matches 10 bases. The CDR3 extends over 14 amino acids. In germline, CDR1 is GTSNPN, CDR2 SVGIG (reference sequence). The J segment lost 5 bases and the V segment lost 5 bases, leaving 8 bases of the junction unmatched. The CDR3 region has the DNA TGTGCCTGGGCACTAGCGGGACTTCGGGAGACCCAGTACTTC. Protein: CAWALAGLRETQYF.

This clone showed up just a few times. The chain recombines TRBV15 with TRBJ2-6; no clear D gene. Germline CDR1 and CDR2: LNHNV and YYDKDF (reference sequence). V was trimmed by 0 bases and J by 3 bases, leaving 6 bases between them. CDR3 size: 15 residues. The CDR3 reads CATSRDPGGANVLTF. DNA for the CDR3: TGTGCCACCAGCAGAGATCCCGGTGGGGCCAACGTCCTGACTTTC.

This clone was found a few times. Other nucleotide sequences from this sample produce the same CDR3. The V and J genes are TRBV28 and TRBJ1-5; D uncertain. Germline loops: CDR1 MDHEN, CDR2 SYDVKM. The CDR3 totals 14 residues. Trimming took off 3 bases at V and 0 bases at J, with 6 bases between the two ends. Written as DNA, the CDR3 is TGTGCCAGCAGTTTTTACGGTAGCAATCAGCCCCAGCATTTT. Its translation: CASSFYGSNQPQHF.

This sequence joins TRBV7-9 and TRBJ1-2, with 8 bases identical to TRBD1. The germline gives CDR1 SEHNR, CDR2 FQNEAQ (reference sequence). The V and J ends lost 5 bases and 6 bases, in that order; junction bases with no gene match: 2. The CDR3 spans 12 residues. CDR3 in DNA: TGTGCCAGCAGCCTGACAGGGGATGGCTACACCTTC. This encodes CASSLTGDGYTF.

This chain links TRBV18 with TRBJ1-1; D is perhaps TRBD1 (6 bases). There are 13 residues in the CDR3. V was pared by 3 bases and J by 5 bases, with 10 bases between. Germline V lookup: CDR1 KGHSH, CDR2 LQKENI. The DNA for the CDR3 is TGTGCCAGCTCACCCCAACAGGGAACTGAAGCTTTCTTT. This gives the protein CASSPQQGTEAFF.

This clone was detected a few times. This chain connects TRBV5-6 to TRBJ2-4, with 10 bases that match TRBD1. CDR1 SGHDT and CDR2 YYEEEE come from the germline V gene. The V segment lost 0 bases and the J segment 9 bases; nucleotides outside the gene matches: 9. The CDR3 is made up of 16 amino acids. CDR3 residues: CASSLEGTGEVSIQYF. CDR3 DNA: TGTGCCAGCAGCTTGGAAGGGACAGGGGAAGTAAGCATTCAGTACTTC.

This clone was detected a few times. V is TRBV10-3 and J is TRBJ1-2, with 7 positions matching TRBD1. CDR3 length: 13 residues. With V trimmed by 2 bases and J by 3 bases, 0 bases remained unmatched. Germline CDR1 ENHRY, CDR2 SYGVKD. Here the CDR3 reads CAISETGDYGYTF. The CDR3, as DNA: TGTGCCATCAGTGAGACAGGGGACTATGGCTACACCTTC.